The clone carrying this TCR beta chain was counted once. Its target is not known. The record originates from a study of shared clonotypes between healthy human individuals. Study-level results: Rarefaction showed that sequencing of sorted subsets was incomplete (despite large depth).

CD45RO-negative cells were positively selected for CCR7, leaving out terminally differentiated effector memory CD45RA+ cells. Only in-frame clones appear in the TCRdb table, and some are missing; sequencing was by immunoSEQ multiplex PCR. The table includes about 680,000 clones, just over 90% detected once. Trimming took 8 bases from V and 2 from J, leaving 17 bases between them. This CDR3 has 15 residues. Germline CDR1 and CDR2: SGHTA and FQGNSA. V gene TRBV7-2 combines with J gene TRBJ2-3; the D call may be TRBD1 or TRBD2 (5 bases each). The material sequenced was naive CD8+ T cells sorted from blood. The TCR originated in a man aged 25-45 years in good health. This CDR3 reads CASSDPGTTTDTQYF. CDR3 bases: TGTGCCAGCTCCGACCCCGGGACGACCACAGATACGCAGTATTTT.